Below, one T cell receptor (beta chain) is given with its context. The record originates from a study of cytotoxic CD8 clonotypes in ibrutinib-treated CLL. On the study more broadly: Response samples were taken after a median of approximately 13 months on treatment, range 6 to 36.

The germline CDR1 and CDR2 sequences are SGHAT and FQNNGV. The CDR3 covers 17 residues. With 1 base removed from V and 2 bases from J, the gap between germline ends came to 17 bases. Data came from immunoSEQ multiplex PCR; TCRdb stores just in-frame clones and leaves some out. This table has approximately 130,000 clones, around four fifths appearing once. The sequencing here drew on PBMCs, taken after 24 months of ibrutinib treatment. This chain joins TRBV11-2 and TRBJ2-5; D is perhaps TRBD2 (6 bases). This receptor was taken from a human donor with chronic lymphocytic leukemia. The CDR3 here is CASSLGGFAGLQETQYF. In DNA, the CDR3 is TGTGCCAGCAGCTTAGGGGGTTTCGCGGGACTTCAAGAGACCCAGTACTTC.